Given below is one T cell receptor beta chain in context. Its antigen is unknown. Sequencing was performed with immunoSEQ multiplex PCR; in TCRdb, only in-frame clones are kept and a portion is missing. The sample records tens of thousands of clones, about 90% being singletons. This sample is part of a study of T cells after posttransplantation cyclophosphamide. Study outcomes and limitations: Blood and skin or GI T cell repertoires showed limited TRB overlap.

Germline values: CDR1 MNHEY, CDR2 SMNVEV (reference sequence). The CDR3 totals 15 residues. The V end lost 10 bases, the J end lost 5 bases, and 21 bases lay between the germline ends. Cyclophosphamide on days +3 and +4 followed busulfan-fludarabine conditioning and a marrow graft. The chain has TRBV27 and TRBJ1-5; D call uncertain. This TCR was recovered from a male patient between 55 and 70 years old who received an allogeneic stem cell transplant from a related donor and was CMV-positive. Some T cells may be transferred from the graft donor. The material sequenced was PBMCs, taken about 60 days after allogeneic stem cell transplant with posttransplant cyclophosphamide. CDR3: CANSPKTVADQPQHF. The CDR3 region has the DNA TGTGCCAACAGCCCGAAGACGGTGGCGGATCAGCCCCAGCATTTT.